The T cell receptor (beta chain) described here comes from a study of blood T cell repertoires in COVID-19 (dated by TCRdb to 2018 to 2020). With regard to the full study: The collaborator samples originated in the United States, Italy and Spain and spanned the acute and convalescent phases of COVID-19. The dataset comprised deeply sampled blood TCRbeta repertoires from subjects exposed to, actively infected with, or recovered from COVID-19. Where HLA class I and class II types were available, the types were taken from metadata supplied by the sample provider, not from assay-based typing. The material from the prospective study consisted of cDNA or gDNA derived from T cells, B-cell-depleted T cells, or PBMCs. Samples came from the ongoing ImmuneRACE study (first 160 participants) plus 1,254 subjects from 6 global collaborators. A de-identified subject ID, COVID-19 status, age in years and sex were almost always included in the sample metadata. The repertoires were made available in a free public database intended to serve as a resource for research on the immune response to SARS-CoV-2.

Enrolling through a virtual design, the prospective study's participants ranged in age from roughly 18 to 95 years and lived across roughly 24 United States geographic areas. In the prospective study, cohorts were assigned on the basis of participant-reported clinical history obtained from a screening survey and a study questionnaire. Each participant in the prospective study had whole blood, serum and a nasopharyngeal or oropharyngeal swab collected by mobile phlebotomists. Prospective study participants could optionally give additional blood draws and questionnaires over an approximately two-month period. Prospective study blood samples were shipped either frozen or at room temperature before DNA extraction. Findings and caveats that apply to the study as a whole: Clinical and demographic metadata were provided uncurated, with the amount varying by source and participant.

With respect to this clone: Its antigen remains unidentified. Base-call qualities are not available, and no considerably larger clone is one nucleotide away.

The immunoSEQ Assay, a bias-controlled multiplex PCR, was used to amplify TCRbeta CDR3 regions from genomic DNA. The study's own analysis went as follows. The number of nucleated cells in each sample was estimated from the amplification of reference gene primers within the assay. To quantify the absolute abundance of each unique TCRbeta CDR3 rearrangement, sequence reads were collapsed and filtered. For each sample, productive Simpson clonality was calculated as the square root of Simpson's diversity index across productive rearrangements. Entries here come from immuneACCESS through TCRdb and include only in-frame sequences with V and J called. Some clones fail to appear in such tables; in the studies checked, an unresolved V gene covers under half of the shortfall, and the cause of the remainder is unknown. V and J calls and clone size are those listed in that table; D and trimming were worked out from the DNA. For this sample there are some 180,000 clones; around 82% appear just once. Under 6.5% of the sample goes to the ten largest clones.

Based on the germline V gene, the CDR1 and CDR2 sequences are MNHEY and SVGAGI. The CDR3, from cysteine to phenylalanine, totals 16 residues. This entry keeps only the CDR3 DNA: 48 bases, framed from base 1. V lost 2 bases and J lost 7 bases, and the count of bases not matched to a germline gene is 6. The sample was PBMCs or T cells enriched from blood (not recorded which). The clonotype comes from a woman in her sixties or seventies with acute COVID-19. The chain is assembled from TRBV6-5 and TRBJ2-1; the central 12 bases match TRBD2. DNA sequence: TGTGCCAGCAGTTACCGACTAGCGGGAGTTGCAAATGAGCAGTTCTTC. This yields the protein CASSYRLAGVANEQFF.